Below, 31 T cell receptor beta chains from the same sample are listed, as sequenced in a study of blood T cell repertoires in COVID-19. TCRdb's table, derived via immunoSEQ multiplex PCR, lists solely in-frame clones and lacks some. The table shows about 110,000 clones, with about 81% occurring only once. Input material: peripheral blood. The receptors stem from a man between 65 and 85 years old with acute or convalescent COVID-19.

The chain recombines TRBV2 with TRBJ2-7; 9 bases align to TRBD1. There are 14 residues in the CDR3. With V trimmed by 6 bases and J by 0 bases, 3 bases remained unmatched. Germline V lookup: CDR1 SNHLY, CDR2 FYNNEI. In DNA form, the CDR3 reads TGTGCCAGCAGCGACAGGGGGGGCTCCTACGAGCAGTACTTC. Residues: CASSDRGGSYEQYF.

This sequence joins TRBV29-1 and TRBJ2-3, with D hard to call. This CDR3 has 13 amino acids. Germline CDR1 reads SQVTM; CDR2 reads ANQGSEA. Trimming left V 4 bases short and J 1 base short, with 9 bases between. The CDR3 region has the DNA TGCAGCGTTGTTAAGGCGGGCACAGATACGCAGTATTTT. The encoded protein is CSVVKAGTDTQYF.

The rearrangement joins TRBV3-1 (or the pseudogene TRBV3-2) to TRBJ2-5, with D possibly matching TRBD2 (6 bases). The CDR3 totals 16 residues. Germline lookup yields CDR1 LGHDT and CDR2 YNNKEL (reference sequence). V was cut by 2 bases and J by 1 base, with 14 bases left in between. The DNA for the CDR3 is TGTGCCAGCAGCCAACGCCAGCATAGCGGCCAAGAGACCCAGTACTTC. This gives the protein CASSQRQHSGQETQYF.

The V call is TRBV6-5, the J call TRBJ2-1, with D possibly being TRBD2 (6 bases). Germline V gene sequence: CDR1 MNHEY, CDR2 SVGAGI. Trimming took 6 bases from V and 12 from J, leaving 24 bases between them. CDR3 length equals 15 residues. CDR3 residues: CASRPPGSPHSGQFF. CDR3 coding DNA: TGTGCCAGCAGACCCCCCGGGAGCCCCCACTCCGGGCAGTTCTTC.

CDR3 amino acids: CASSGAPGNQPQHF. The CDR3 DNA sequence: TGTGCCAGCAGTGGGGCTCCAGGGAATCAGCCCCAGCATTTT. The rearrangement joins TRBV2 to TRBJ1-5; a possible D gene is TRBD1 (5 bases). The CDR3 is 14 amino acids. Between the trimmed V and J ends, which lost 4 bases and 4 bases, there was a span of 11 bases. Germline lookup yields CDR1 SNHLY and CDR2 FYNNEI.

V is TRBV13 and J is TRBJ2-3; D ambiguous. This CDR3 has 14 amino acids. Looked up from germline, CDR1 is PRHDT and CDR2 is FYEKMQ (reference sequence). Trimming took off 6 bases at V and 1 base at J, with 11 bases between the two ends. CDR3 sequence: CASRRSVGTDTQYF. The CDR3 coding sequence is TGTGCCAGCAGGCGGAGTGTCGGCACAGATACGCAGTATTTT.

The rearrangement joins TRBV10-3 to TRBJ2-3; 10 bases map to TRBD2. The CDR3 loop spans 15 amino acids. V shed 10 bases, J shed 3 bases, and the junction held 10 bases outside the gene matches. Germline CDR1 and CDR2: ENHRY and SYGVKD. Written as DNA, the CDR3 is TGTGCCACTCTAGCGGGGGTACCTAGGACAGATACGCAGTATTTT. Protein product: CATLAGVPRTDTQYF.

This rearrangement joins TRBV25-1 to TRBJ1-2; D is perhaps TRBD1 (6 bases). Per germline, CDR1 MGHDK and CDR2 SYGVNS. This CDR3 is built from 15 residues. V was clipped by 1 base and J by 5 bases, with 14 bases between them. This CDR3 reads CASSESGRGPYGYTF. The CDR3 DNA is TGTGCCAGCAGTGAATCGGGCAGGGGACCTTATGGCTACACCTTC.

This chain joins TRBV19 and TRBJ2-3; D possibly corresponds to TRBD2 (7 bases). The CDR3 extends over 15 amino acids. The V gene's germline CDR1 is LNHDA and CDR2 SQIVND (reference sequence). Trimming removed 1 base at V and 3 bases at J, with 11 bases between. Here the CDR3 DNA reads TGTGCCAGTAGTATAGGCGGGGGCAAGACAGATACGCAGTATTTT. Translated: CASSIGGGKTDTQYF.

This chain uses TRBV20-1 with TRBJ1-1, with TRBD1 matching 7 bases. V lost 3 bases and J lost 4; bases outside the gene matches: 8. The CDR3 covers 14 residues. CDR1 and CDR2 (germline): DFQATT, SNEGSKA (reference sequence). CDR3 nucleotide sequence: TGCAGTGCTAGTAGGGCAGGGGGGTCCACTGAAGCTTTCTTT. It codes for CSASRAGGSTEAFF.

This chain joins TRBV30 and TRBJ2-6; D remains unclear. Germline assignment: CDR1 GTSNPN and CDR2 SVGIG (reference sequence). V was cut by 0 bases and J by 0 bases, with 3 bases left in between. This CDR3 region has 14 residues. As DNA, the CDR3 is TGTGCCTGGAGTGTCCTCTCTGGGGCCAACGTCCTGACTTTC. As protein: CAWSVLSGANVLTF.

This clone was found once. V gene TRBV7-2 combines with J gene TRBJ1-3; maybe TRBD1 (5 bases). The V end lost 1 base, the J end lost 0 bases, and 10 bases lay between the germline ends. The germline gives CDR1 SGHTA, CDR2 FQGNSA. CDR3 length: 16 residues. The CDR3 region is CASSLVGASSGNTIYF. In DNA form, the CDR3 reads TGTGCCAGCAGCTTAGTAGGGGCATCCTCTGGAAACACCATATATTTT.

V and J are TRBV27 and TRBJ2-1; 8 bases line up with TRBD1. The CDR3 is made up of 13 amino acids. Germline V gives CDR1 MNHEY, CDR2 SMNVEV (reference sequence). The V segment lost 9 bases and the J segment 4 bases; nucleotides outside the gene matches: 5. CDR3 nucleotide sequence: TGTGCCAGGCAGGGGGCTTCATACAATGAGCAGTTCTTC. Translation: CARQGASYNEQFF.

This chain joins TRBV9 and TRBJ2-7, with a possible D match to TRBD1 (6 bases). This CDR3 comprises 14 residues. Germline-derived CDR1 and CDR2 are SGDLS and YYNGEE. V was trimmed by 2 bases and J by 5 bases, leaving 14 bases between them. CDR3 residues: CASSVGNREDEQYF. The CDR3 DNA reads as TGTGCCAGCAGCGTGGGAAACAGGGAAGACGAGCAGTACTTC.

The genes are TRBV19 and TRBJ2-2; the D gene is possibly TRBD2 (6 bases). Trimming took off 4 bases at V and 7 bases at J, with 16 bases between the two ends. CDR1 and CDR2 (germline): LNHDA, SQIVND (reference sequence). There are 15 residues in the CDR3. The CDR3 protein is CASSTRLGARGELFF. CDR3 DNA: TGTGCCAGTAGTACTCGACTAGGGGCGCGCGGGGAGCTGTTTTTT.

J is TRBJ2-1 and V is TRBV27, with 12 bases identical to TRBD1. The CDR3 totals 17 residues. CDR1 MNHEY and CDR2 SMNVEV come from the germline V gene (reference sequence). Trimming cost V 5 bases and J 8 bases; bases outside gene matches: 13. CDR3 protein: CASSPHSGTGGRDEQFF. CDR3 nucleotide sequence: TGTGCCAGCAGTCCACACTCCGGGACAGGGGGCAGGGATGAGCAGTTCTTC.

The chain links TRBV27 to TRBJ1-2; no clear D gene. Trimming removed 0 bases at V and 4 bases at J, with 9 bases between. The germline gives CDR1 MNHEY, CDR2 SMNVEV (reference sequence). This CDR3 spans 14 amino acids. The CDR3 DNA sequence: TGTGCCAGCAGTTTATCGGGCAGTGTCTATGGCTACACCTTC. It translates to CASSLSGSVYGYTF.

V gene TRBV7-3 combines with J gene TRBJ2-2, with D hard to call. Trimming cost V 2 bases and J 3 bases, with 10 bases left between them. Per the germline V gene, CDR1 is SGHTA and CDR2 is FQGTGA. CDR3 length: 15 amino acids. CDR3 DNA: TGTGCCAGCAGCTTATGGGCTACATACACCGGGGAGCTGTTTTTT. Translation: CASSLWATYTGELFF.

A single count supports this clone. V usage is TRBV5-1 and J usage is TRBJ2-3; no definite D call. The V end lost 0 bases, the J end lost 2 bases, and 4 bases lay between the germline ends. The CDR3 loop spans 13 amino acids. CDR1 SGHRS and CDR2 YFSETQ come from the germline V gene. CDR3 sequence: CASSLANTDTQYF. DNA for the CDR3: TGCGCCAGCAGCTTGGCCAACACAGATACGCAGTATTTT.

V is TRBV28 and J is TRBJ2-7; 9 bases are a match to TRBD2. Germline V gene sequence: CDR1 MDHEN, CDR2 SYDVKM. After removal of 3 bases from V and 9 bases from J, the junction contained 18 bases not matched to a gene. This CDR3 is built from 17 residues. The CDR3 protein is CASSFAGVGASGIGQYF. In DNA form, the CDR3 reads TGTGCCAGCAGTTTCGCGGGGGTTGGCGCTAGCGGGATAGGGCAGTACTTC. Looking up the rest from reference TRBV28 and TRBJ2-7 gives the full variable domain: DVKVTQSSRYLVKRTGEKVFLECVQDMDHENMFWYRQDPGLGLRLIYFSYDVKMKEKGDIPEGYSVSREKKERFSLILESASTNQTSMYLCASSFAGVGASGIGQYFGPGTRLTVT.

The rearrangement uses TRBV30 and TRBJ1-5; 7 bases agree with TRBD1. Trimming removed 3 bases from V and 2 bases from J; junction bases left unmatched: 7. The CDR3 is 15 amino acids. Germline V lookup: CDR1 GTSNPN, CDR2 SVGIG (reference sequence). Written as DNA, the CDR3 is TGTGCCTGGAGGAGGGGGACAGCGGGCAATCAGCCCCAGCATTTT. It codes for CAWRRGTAGNQPQHF.

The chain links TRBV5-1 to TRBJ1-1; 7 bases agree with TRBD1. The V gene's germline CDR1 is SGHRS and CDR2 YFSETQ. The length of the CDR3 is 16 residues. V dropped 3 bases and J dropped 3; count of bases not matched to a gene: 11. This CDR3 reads CASSSRGHQGDTEAFF. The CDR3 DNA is TGCGCCAGCAGCTCGAGGGGACATCAGGGGGACACTGAAGCTTTCTTT.

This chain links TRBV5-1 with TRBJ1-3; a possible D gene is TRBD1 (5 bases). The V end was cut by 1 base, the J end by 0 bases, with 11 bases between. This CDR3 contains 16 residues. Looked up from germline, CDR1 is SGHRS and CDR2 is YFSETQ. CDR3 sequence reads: CASSLPERGSGNTIYF. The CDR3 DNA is TGCGCCAGCAGCTTGCCTGAAAGGGGCTCTGGAAACACCATATATTTT.

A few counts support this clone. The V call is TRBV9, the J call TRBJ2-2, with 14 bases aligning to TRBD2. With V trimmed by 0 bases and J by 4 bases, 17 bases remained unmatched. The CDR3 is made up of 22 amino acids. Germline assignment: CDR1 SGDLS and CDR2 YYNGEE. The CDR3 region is CASSVVAGAAPGLAGVTGELFF. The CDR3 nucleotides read TGTGCCAGCAGCGTAGTGGCAGGGGCTGCTCCGGGACTAGCGGGAGTCACCGGGGAGCTGTTTTTT. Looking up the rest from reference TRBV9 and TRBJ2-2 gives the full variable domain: DSGVTQTPKHLITATGQRVTLRCSPRSGDLSVYWYQQSLDQGLQFLIQYYNGEERAKGNILERFSAQQFPDLHSELNLSSLELGDSALYFCASSVVAGAAPGLAGVTGELFFGEGSRLTVL.

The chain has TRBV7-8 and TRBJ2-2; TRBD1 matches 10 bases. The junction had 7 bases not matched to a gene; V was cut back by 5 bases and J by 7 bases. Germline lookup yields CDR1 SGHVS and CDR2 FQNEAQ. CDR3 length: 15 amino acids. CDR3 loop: CASSERTGGSGELFF. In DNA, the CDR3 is TGTGCCAGCAGCGAAAGGACAGGGGGGAGCGGGGAGCTGTTTTTT.

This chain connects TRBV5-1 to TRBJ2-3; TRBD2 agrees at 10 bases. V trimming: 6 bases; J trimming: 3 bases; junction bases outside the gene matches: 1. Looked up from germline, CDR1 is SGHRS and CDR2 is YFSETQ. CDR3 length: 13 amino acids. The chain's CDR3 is CASKLAGTDTQYF. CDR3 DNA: TGCGCCAGCAAACTAGCGGGGACAGATACGCAGTATTTT.

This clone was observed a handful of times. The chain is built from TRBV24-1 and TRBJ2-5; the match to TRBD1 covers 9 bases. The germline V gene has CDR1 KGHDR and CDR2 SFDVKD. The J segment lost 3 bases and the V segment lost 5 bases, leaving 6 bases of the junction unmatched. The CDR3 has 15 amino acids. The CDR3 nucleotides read TGTGCCACCAGTGTCGGACAGGGGCCGAAAGAGACCCAGTACTTC. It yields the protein CATSVGQGPKETQYF.

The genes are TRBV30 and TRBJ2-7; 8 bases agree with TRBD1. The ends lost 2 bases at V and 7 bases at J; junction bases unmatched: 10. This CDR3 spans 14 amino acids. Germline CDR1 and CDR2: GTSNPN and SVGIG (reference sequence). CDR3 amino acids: CAWSPGQGANEQYF. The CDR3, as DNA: TGTGCCTGGAGTCCGGGGCAGGGGGCGAATGAGCAGTACTTC.

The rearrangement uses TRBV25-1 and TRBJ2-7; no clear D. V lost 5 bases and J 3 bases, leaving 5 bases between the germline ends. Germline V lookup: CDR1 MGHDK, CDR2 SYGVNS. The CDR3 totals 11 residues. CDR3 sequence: CASSSVYEQYF. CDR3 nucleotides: TGTGCCAGCAGTTCAGTCTACGAGCAGTACTTC.

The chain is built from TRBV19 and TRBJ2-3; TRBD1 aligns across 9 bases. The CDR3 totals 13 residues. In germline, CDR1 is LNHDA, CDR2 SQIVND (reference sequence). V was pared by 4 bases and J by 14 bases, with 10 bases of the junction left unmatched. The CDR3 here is CASSTTGTGRPYF. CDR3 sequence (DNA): TGTGCCAGTAGTACCACCGGGACAGGGAGGCCGTATTTT.

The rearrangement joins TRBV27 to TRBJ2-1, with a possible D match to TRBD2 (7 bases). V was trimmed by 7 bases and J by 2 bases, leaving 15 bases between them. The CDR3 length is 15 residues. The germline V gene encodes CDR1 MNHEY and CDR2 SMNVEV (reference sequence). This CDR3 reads CASIGRGGTYNEQFF. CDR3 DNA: TGTGCCAGCATCGGAAGGGGGGGTACCTACAATGAGCAGTTCTTC.